Below, 19 T cell receptor beta chains from the same sample are listed, as sequenced in a study of CD4 T cells in relation to SARS-CoV-2 and coronaviruses. Data came from immunoSEQ multiplex PCR; TCRdb stores just in-frame clones and leaves some out. The sample shows 15,000 to 20,000 clones, about 73% of them seen only once. No antigen has been assigned to these receptors. Unexposed donor CD4+ T cells date from about 2011-2018, before the COVID-19 pandemic. After ten to eleven days of culture, CD4+ T cells were isolated. The material sequenced was CD4+ T cells from PBMCs, cultured in vitro. All receptors come from a human donor in good health.

The chain combines TRBV5-1 with TRBJ2-7; 9 bases map to TRBD2. Trimming took 3 bases from V and 2 from J; bases not matched to a gene: 12. Germline CDR1 and CDR2: SGHRS and YFSETQ. CDR3 length equals 17 residues. In DNA, the CDR3 is TGCGCCAGCAGCTGGTCCGGGGGCGGGGGGGGGCCCTACGAGCAGTACTTC. Translating gives CASSWSGGGGGPYEQYF.

The chain employs TRBV6-5 and TRBJ2-5, with 9 bases matching TRBD2. This CDR3 has 13 residues. The V gene's germline CDR1 is MNHEY and CDR2 SVGAGI. With V trimmed by 5 bases and J by 5 bases, 3 bases remained unmatched. For the CDR3, the DNA is TGTGCCAGCAGTCCTAGCGGGACGGAGACCCAGTACTTC. Protein: CASSPSGTETQYF.

This clone was seen more than once but under ten times. V gene TRBV5-8 combines with J gene TRBJ1-6; D is uncertain. The V end was cut by 4 bases, the J end by 8 bases, with 13 bases between. CDR3 length: 14 residues. The germline V gene has CDR1 SGHTS and CDR2 YDEGEE. The CDR3 here is CASSVTPVDSPLHF. CDR3 in DNA: TGTGCCAGCAGCGTGACACCTGTGGATTCACCCCTCCACTTT.

The rearrangement uses TRBV5-1 and TRBJ2-2; D might be TRBD1 or TRBD2, each matching 5 bases. Germline V gives CDR1 SGHRS, CDR2 YFSETQ. The V and J ends lost 2 bases and 0 bases respectively, with 14 bases between them. The CDR3 runs to 17 residues. CDR3 amino acids: CASSFGAIPSNTGELFF. In nucleotides, the CDR3 is TGCGCCAGCAGCTTCGGGGCTATCCCTTCGAACACCGGGGAGCTGTTTTTT.

The rearrangement uses TRBV6-5 and TRBJ2-5; a weak D match, TRBD2 (6 bases). Trimming left V 7 bases short and J 2 bases short, with 11 bases between. Looked up from germline, CDR1 is MNHEY and CDR2 is SVGAGI. This CDR3 is built from 13 residues. CDR3 in DNA: TGTGCCAGCACCCCGGCGGGGCAAGAGACCCAGTACTTC. The encoded protein is CASTPAGQETQYF.

This chain joins TRBV5-1 and TRBJ2-1; D may match TRBD1 or TRBD2 (5 bases each). Trimming removed 7 bases from V and 4 bases from J, with 9 bases in between. This CDR3 is built from 12 residues. The V gene's germline CDR1 is SGHRS and CDR2 YFSETQ. CDR3 sequence reads: CASGDGYNEQFF. CDR3 DNA: TGCGCCAGCGGGGACGGATACAATGAGCAGTTCTTC.

The rearrangement uses TRBV11-2 and TRBJ1-1; weak D call: TRBD1 (5 bases). The V and J ends lost 0 bases and 3 bases respectively, with 17 bases between them. CDR1 and CDR2 (germline): SGHAT, FQNNGV. This CDR3 is built from 17 residues. In nucleotides, the CDR3 is TGTGCCAGCAGCTTAGACCTCTGGGGCCGAAGGGACACTGAAGCTTTCTTT. Translating it yields CASSLDLWGRRDTEAFF.

The V and J genes are TRBV6-6 and TRBJ1-1, with 8 bases matching TRBD1. Germline V lookup: CDR1 MNHNY, CDR2 SVGAGI (reference sequence). Trimming took 9 bases from V and 4 from J; bases not matched to a gene: 4. The CDR3 runs 12 residues. The CDR3 loop is CASQGAGTEAFF. CDR3 sequence (DNA): TGTGCCAGTCAGGGGGCAGGCACTGAAGCTTTCTTT.

V and J are TRBV11-2 and TRBJ2-2; D gene ambiguous. Per the germline V gene, CDR1 is SGHAT and CDR2 is FQNNGV. There are 13 residues in the CDR3. The ends were cut back, 5 bases at V and 6 bases at J, with 10 bases in the middle. The CDR3 reads CASSAYGAGELFF. CDR3 nucleotides: TGTGCCAGCAGCGCGTACGGCGCCGGGGAGCTGTTTTTT.

This clone was seen a single time. This chain uses TRBV6-6 with TRBJ2-1; perhaps TRBD1 as D (6 bases). The CDR3 contains 14 residues. V gave up 0 bases and J gave up 6 bases, with 9 bases separating them. In germline, CDR1 is MNHNY, CDR2 SVGAGI (reference sequence). The chain's CDR3 is CASSYSGGRNEQFF. CDR3 nucleotides: TGTGCCAGCAGTTACTCAGGGGGTCGCAATGAGCAGTTCTTC.

The J gene is TRBJ2-4, the V gene TRBV5-6, with D possibly being TRBD1 or TRBD2 (5 bases each). Trimming pared 4 bases from V and 0 bases from J, leaving 11 bases between. CDR3 size: 15 residues. Germline V gene data show CDR1 as SGHDT and CDR2 as YYEEEE. DNA for the CDR3: TGTGCCAGCAGCGAGGGACCCCGAGCCAAAAACATTCAGTACTTC. This encodes CASSEGPRAKNIQYF.

This CDR3 reads CASSFTGGVETQYF. The CDR3 DNA is TGCGCCAGCAGCTTTACAGGGGGTGTAGAGACCCAGTACTTC. The chain links TRBV5-1 to TRBJ2-5; the match to TRBD1 covers 8 bases. The CDR3 has 14 residues. The V segment lost 2 bases and the J segment 4 bases; nucleotides outside the gene matches: 4. The germline CDR1 and CDR2 sequences are SGHRS and YFSETQ.

J is TRBJ1-5 and V is TRBV6-5; perhaps TRBD1 as D (6 bases). The CDR3 is made up of 14 amino acids. Germline loops: CDR1 MNHEY, CDR2 SVGAGI. The V end was cut by 6 bases, the J end by 4 bases, with 13 bases between. Here the CDR3 reads CASRGPQGNQPQHF. The CDR3 coding sequence is TGTGCCAGCAGGGGACCACAGGGAAATCAGCCCCAGCATTTT.

The J gene is TRBJ2-1, the V gene TRBV10-2; 14 bases match TRBD2. The germline V gene encodes CDR1 WSHSY and CDR2 SAAADI. V lost 8 bases and J lost 9; bases outside the gene matches: 9. CDR3 length equals 15 residues. The CDR3 loop is CASGGTSGSLGEQFF. As DNA, the CDR3 is TGCGCCAGCGGGGGGACTAGCGGGAGTTTGGGTGAGCAGTTCTTC.

The chain uses TRBV5-1 and TRBJ1-1; D not resolved. The V end lost 2 bases, the J end lost 6 bases, and 11 bases lay between the germline ends. This CDR3 has 13 amino acids. The germline gives CDR1 SGHRS, CDR2 YFSETQ. The CDR3 reads CASSFDRLAEAFF. In DNA form, the CDR3 reads TGCGCCAGCAGCTTTGATCGACTCGCTGAAGCTTTCTTT.

The CDR3 loop reads CASSEIRSGSVHEQFF. The CDR3 nucleotides read TGTGCCAGCAGTGAAATCAGGAGCGGGAGTGTCCATGAGCAGTTCTTC. The chain recombines TRBV6-1 with TRBJ2-1; 8 bases agree with TRBD2. V trimming: 2 bases; J trimming: 8 bases; junction bases outside the gene matches: 11. Germline CDR1 and CDR2: MNHNS and SASEGT. The CDR3 extends over 16 amino acids.

The chain combines TRBV10-3 with TRBJ1-1, with no clear D. CDR1 ENHRY and CDR2 SYGVKD come from the germline V gene. Between the trimmed V and J ends, which lost 0 bases and 5 bases, there was a span of 10 bases. This CDR3 has 14 amino acids. In nucleotides, the CDR3 is TGTGCCATCAGTGAGTCCTCGGGAGCGACTGAAGCTTTCTTT. Translated: CAISESSGATEAFF.

The chain joins TRBV3-1 (or the pseudogene TRBV3-2) to TRBJ2-1; 10 nucleotides line up with TRBD2. CDR1 and CDR2 from the germline V gene are LGHDT and YNNKEL (reference sequence). After removal of 1 base from V and 0 bases from J, the junction contained 0 bases not matched to a gene. The CDR3 is made up of 16 amino acids. The CDR3 is CASSQGTSGSYNEQFF. DNA for the CDR3: TGTGCCAGCAGCCAAGGGACTAGCGGCTCCTACAATGAGCAGTTCTTC.

V gene TRBV5-4 combines with J gene TRBJ2-5; 13 positions match TRBD2. This CDR3 is built from 16 residues. J gave up 7 bases and V 5 bases, and 11 bases lay outside the gene matches. Per the germline V gene, CDR1 is SGHNT and CDR2 is YYREEE (reference sequence). In DNA, the CDR3 is TGTGCCAGCAGATCTGGGACTAGCGGGACCTTGGGGACCCAGTACTTC. Protein: CASRSGTSGTLGTQYF.